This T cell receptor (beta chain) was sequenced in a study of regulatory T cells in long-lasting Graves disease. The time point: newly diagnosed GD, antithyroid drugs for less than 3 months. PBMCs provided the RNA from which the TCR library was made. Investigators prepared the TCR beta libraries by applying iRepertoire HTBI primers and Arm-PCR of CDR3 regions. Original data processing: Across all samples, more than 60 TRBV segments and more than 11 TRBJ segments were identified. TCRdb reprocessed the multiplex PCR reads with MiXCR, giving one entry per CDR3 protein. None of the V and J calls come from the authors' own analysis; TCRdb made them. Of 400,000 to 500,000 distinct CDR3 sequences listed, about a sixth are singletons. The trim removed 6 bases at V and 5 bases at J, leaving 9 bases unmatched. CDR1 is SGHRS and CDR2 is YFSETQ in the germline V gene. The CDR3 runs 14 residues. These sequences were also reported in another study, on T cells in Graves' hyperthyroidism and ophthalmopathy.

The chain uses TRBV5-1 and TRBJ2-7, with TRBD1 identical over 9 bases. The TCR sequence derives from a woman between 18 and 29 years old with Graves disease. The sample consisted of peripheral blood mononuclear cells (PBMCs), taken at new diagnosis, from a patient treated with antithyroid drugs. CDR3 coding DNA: TGCGCCAGCAACAACCCGGGACAGGGCCACGAGCAGTACTTC. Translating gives CASNNPGQGHEQYF.